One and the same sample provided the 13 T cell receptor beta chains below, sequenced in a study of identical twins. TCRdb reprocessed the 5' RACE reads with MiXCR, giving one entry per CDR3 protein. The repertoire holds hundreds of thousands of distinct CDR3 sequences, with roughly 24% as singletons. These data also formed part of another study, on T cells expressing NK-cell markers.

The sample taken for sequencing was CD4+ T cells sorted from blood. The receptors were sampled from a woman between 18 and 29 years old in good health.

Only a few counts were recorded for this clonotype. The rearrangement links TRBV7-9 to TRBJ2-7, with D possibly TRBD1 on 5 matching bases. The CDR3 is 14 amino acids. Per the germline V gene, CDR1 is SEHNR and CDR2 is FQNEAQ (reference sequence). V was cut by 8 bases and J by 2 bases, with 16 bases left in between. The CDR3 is CASVRAGSTYEQYF. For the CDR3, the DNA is TGTGCCAGCGTCCGGGCAGGGTCGACCTACGAGCAGTACTTC.

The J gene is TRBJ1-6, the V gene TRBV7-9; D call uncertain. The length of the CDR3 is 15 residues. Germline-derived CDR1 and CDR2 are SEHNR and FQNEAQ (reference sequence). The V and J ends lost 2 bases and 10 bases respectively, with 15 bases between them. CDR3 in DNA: TGTGCCAGCAGCTTAAGTGGGTCCGCGGGATCACCCCTCCACTTT. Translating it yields CASSLSGSAGSPLHF.

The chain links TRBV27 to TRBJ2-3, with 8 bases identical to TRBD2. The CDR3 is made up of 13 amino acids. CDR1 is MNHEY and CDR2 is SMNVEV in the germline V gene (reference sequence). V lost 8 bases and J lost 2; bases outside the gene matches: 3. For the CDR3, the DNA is TGTGCCAGCCGGGGGGGACACACAGATACGCAGTATTTT. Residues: CASRGGHTDTQYF.

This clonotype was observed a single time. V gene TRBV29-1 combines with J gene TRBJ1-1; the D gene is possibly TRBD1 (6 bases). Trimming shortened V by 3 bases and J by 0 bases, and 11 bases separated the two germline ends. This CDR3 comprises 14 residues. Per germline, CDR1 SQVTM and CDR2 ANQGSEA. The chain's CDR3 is CSVEIGGMNTEAFF. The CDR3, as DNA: TGCAGCGTTGAGATAGGGGGAATGAACACTGAAGCTTTCTTT.

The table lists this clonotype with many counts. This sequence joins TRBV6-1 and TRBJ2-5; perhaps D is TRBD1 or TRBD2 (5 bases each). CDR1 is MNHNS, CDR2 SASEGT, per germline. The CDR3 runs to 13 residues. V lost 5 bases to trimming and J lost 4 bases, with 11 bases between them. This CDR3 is CASSRGPGETQYF. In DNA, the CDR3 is TGTGCCAGCAGTAGGGGACCTGGAGAGACCCAGTACTTC.

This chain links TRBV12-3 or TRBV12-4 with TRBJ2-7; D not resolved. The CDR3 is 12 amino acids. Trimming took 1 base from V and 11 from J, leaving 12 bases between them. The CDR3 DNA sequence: TGTGCCAGCAGTTTAGGTCAGCCTAGAAAGTACTTC. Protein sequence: CASSLGQPRKYF.

CDR3 protein: CASSYSRGDTQYF. The CDR3 region has the DNA TGTGCCAGCAGTTACTCGAGGGGGGACACGCAGTATTTT. This rearrangement joins TRBV6-6 to TRBJ2-3; D is tentatively TRBD1 or TRBD2 (6 bases each). The CDR3 is 13 amino acids. V dropped 0 bases and J dropped 9 bases, with 10 bases sitting between them. Germline CDR1 and CDR2: MNHNY and SVGAGI (reference sequence).

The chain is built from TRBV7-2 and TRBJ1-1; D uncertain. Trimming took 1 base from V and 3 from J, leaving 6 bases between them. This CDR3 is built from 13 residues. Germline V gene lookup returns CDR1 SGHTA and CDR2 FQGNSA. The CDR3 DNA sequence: TGTGCCAGCAGCTTAGACAGTTACACTGAAGCTTTCTTT. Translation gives CASSLDSYTEAFF. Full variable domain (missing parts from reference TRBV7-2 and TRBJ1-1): GAGVSQSPSNKVTEKGKDVELRCDPISGHTALYWYRQSLGQGLEFLIYFQGNSAPDKSGLPSDRFSAERTGGSVSTLTIQRTQQEDSAVYLCASSLDSYTEAFFGQGTRLTVV.

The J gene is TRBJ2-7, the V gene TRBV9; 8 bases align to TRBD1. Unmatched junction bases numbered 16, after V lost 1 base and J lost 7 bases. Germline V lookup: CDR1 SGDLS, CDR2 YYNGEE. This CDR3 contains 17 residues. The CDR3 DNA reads TGTGCCAGCAGCGTAAGAAGGTCAGGGGGCGCGCCCGGAGAGCAGTACTTC. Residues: CASSVRRSGGAPGEQYF.

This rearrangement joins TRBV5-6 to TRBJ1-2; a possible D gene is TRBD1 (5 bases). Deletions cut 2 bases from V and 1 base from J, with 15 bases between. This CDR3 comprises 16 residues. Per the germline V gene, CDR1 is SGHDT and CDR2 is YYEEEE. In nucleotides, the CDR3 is TGTGCCAGCAGCTTTCCGGGGGACCGAATTAACTATGGCTACACCTTC. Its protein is CASSFPGDRINYGYTF. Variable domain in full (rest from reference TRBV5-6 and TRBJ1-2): DAGVTQSPTHLIKTRGQQVTLRCSPKSGHDTVSWYQQALGQGPQFIFQYYEEEERQRGNFPDRFSGHQFPNYSSELNVNALLLGDSALYLCASSFPGDRINYGYTFGSGTRLTVV.

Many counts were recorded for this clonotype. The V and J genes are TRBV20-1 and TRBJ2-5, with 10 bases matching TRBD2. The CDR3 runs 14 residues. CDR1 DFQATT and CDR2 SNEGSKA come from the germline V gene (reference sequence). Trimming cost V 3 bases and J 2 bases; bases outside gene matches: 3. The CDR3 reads CSASLAGVQETQYF. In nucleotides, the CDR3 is TGCAGTGCTAGCCTAGCGGGGGTTCAAGAGACCCAGTACTTC.

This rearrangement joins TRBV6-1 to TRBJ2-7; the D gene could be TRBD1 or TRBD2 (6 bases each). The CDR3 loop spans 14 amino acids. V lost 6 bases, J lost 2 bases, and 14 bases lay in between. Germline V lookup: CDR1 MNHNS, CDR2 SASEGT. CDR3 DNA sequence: TGTGCCAGCAGCCCCGACAGGAGGGCCTACGAGCAGTACTTC. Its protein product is CASSPDRRAYEQYF.

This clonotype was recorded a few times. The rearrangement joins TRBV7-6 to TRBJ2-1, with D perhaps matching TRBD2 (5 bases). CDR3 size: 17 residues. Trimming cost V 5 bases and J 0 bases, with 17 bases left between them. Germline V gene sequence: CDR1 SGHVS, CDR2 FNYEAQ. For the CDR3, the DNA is TGTGCCAGCAGCCGAGAGGCTACGGGAAGCTCCTACAATGAGCAGTTCTTC. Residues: CASSREATGSSYNEQFF.